This T cell receptor (beta chain) was profiled in a study of blood T cell repertoires in COVID-19. The assay was immunoSEQ multiplex PCR, and TCRdb's table has in-frame clones only and misses some. The table shows 97,000 or so clones, with roughly 82% occurring only once. The CDR3 has 13 residues. The germline V gene has CDR1 SNHLY and CDR2 FYNNEI. V was shortened by 6 bases and J by 5 bases, with 13 bases between the two germline ends. The V call is TRBV2, the J call TRBJ2-5; D is unresolved. Sequenced input: peripheral blood. The receptor was isolated from a man older than 75 with acute or convalescent COVID-19. This chain's CDR3 is CASSRLNRETQYF. The DNA of the CDR3 is TGTGCCAGCAGCCGACTGAACCGGGAGACCCAGTACTTC.